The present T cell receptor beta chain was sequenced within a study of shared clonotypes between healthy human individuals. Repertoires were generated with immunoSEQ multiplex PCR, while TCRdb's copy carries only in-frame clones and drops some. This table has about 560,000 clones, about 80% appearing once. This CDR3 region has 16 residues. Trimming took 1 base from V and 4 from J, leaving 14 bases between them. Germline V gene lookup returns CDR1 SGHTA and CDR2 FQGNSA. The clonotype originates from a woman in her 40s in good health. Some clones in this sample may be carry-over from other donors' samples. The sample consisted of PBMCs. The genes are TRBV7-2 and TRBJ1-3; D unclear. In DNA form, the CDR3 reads TGTGCCAGCAGCTTAGTGGGCAACCAGATGGGAAACACCATATATTTT. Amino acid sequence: CASSLVGNQMGNTIYF.